The rows below give T cell receptor beta chains drawn from one sample of a study of blood T cell repertoires in COVID-19. Sequencing used immunoSEQ multiplex PCR; TCRdb keeps in-frame clones, though not all of them. The profile covers about 100,000 clones, with roughly 90% appearing a single time and roughly 7.2% taken by the ten largest. Source material: peripheral blood. These receptor sequences come from a man between 60 and 70 years old with acute or convalescent COVID-19. The CDR3 runs from the conserved cysteine through the conserved F or W. D genes are given only for firm matches. Clone size is not always given. Where it is, it says once, few, many or a class for expanded clones.

D: TRBD1
V: TRBV6-4
size: -
length: 14
J: TRBJ2-1
CDR3: CASSGTGLLGEQFF
DNA: TGTGCCAGCAGTGGGACAGGGCTCTTGGGTGAGCAGTTCTTC

D: -
V: TRBV3-1/TRBV3-2
size: -
length: 13
J: TRBJ2-1
CDR3: CASSRRRRAEQFF
DNA: TGTGCCAGCAGCCGAAGGAGGCGGGCTGAGCAGTTCTTC

D: TRBD1
V: TRBV3-1/TRBV3-2
size: once
length: 13
J: TRBJ2-1
CDR3: CASSQTPGTGGFF
DNA: TGTGCCAGCAGCCAAACCCCCGGGACAGGGGGTTTCTTC

D: TRBD1
V: TRBV6-2/TRBV6-3
size: few
length: 13
J: TRBJ2-1
CDR3: CASSQSRQGSGFF
DNA: TGTGCCAGCAGTCAATCCAGACAGGGGTCAGGGTTCTTC

D: TRBD1
V: TRBV5-6
size: -
length: 16
J: TRBJ1-5
CDR3: CASSFWTGISNQPQHF
DNA: TGTGCCAGCAGCTTTTGGACAGGGATTAGCAATCAGCCCCAGCATTTT

D: -
V: TRBV29-1
size: -
length: 13
J: TRBJ1-2
CDR3: CSVETTGRWSYTF
DNA: TGCAGCGTTGAAACGACAGGTCGATGGAGCTACACCTTC

D: -
V: TRBV5-6
size: -
length: 13
J: TRBJ1-1
CDR3: CASSLDRDTEAFF
DNA: TGTGCCAGCAGCTTGGACAGGGACACTGAAGCTTTCTTT

D: TRBD1
V: TRBV4-3
size: once
length: 14
J: TRBJ2-7
CDR3: CASSTGQGSYEQYF
DNA: TGCGCCAGCAGCACTGGACAGGGATCGTACGAGCAGTACTTC

D: -
V: TRBV14
size: -
length: 12
J: TRBJ1-4
CDR3: CASSQRNEKLFF
DNA: TGTGCCAGCAGCCAGCGGAATGAAAAACTGTTTTTT

D: TRBD1
V: TRBV7-9
size: -
length: 14
J: TRBJ1-1
CDR3: CASTLLQGRSEAFF
DNA: TGTGCCAGCACCTTACTACAGGGGAGGTCTGAAGCTTTCTTT

D: TRBD1
V: TRBV7-9
size: -
length: 15
J: TRBJ1-2
CDR3: CASSLTGAVLGGYTF
DNA: TGTGCCAGCAGCCTGACAGGGGCAGTGTTGGGTGGCTACACCTTC

D: -
V: TRBV7-8
size: -
length: 15
J: TRBJ1-3
CDR3: CASSLVRSSGNTIYF
DNA: TGTGCCAGCAGCTTAGTACGGAGCTCTGGAAACACCATATATTTT

D: TRBD1
V: TRBV11-2
size: -
length: 14
J: TRBJ1-2
CDR3: CASSSGTGLYGYTF
DNA: TGTGCCAGCAGCTCCGGGACAGGGCTATATGGCTACACCTTC

D: -
V: TRBV27
size: once
length: 15
J: TRBJ2-1
CDR3: CASTRGRSSYNEQFF
DNA: TGTGCCAGCACCCGCGGGCGCAGCTCCTACAATGAGCAGTTCTTC

D: -
V: TRBV29-1
size: few
length: 14
J: TRBJ1-1
CDR3: CSVVGNSGGTEAFF
DNA: TGCAGCGTTGTAGGGAACTCCGGGGGCACTGAAGCTTTCTTT

D: -
V: TRBV30
size: -
length: 14
J: TRBJ1-2
CDR3: CAWSVGGRNYGYTF
DNA: TGTGCCTGGAGTGTCGGGGGGCGCAACTATGGCTACACCTTC

D: -
V: TRBV30
size: -
length: 12
J: TRBJ1-1
CDR3: CACQGIKTEAFF
DNA: TGTGCCTGCCAGGGAATAAAAACTGAAGCTTTCTTT

D: -
V: TRBV14
size: -
length: 13
J: TRBJ2-5
CDR3: CASSQVASYAQYF
DNA: TGTGCCAGCAGCCAAGTTGCTAGCTACGCCCAGTACTTC

D: TRBD1
V: TRBV5-1
size: -
length: 15
J: TRBJ1-2
CDR3: CASSLEADRGSGYTF
DNA: TGCGCCAGCAGCTTGGAAGCGGACAGGGGATCTGGCTACACCTTC

D: -
V: TRBV7-9
size: few
length: 12
J: TRBJ1-5
CDR3: CASSSGGGPQHF
DNA: TGTGCCAGCAGCTCGGGAGGGGGGCCCCAGCATTTT

D: TRBD2
V: TRBV7-9
size: -
length: 18
J: TRBJ2-5
CDR3: CASSSTGLAGGIEETQYF
DNA: TGTGCCAGCAGCTCCACCGGACTAGCGGGGGGGATCGAAGAGACCCAGTACTTC

D: -
V: TRBV30
size: few
length: 13
J: TRBJ2-2
CDR3: CAWSVTGSGELFF
DNA: TGTGCCTGGAGTGTAACGGGGTCCGGGGAGCTGTTTTTT

D: -
V: TRBV6-5
size: -
length: 12
J: TRBJ2-7
CDR3: CASMDSSYEQYF
DNA: TGTGCCAGCATGGACTCGTCCTACGAGCAGTACTTC

D: -
V: TRBV6-6
size: -
length: 15
J: TRBJ1-2
CDR3: CASSYEARANYGYTF
DNA: TGTGCCAGCAGTTACGAGGCCAGAGCTAACTATGGCTACACCTTC

D: TRBD1
V: TRBV7-2
size: -
length: 15
J: TRBJ1-2
CDR3: CASSSSYQGVYGYTF
DNA: TGTGCCAGCAGCTCATCCTACCAGGGGGTCTATGGCTACACCTTC

D: -
V: TRBV27
size: -
length: 14
J: TRBJ1-5
CDR3: CASSLGRGWQPQHF
DNA: TGTGCCAGCAGTTTAGGGAGGGGATGGCAGCCCCAGCATTTT

D: TRBD2
V: TRBV18
size: -
length: 13
J: TRBJ2-2
CDR3: CASYLAGTGELFF
DNA: TGTGCCAGCTATCTAGCGGGCACCGGGGAGCTGTTTTTT

D: TRBD1
V: TRBV6-5
size: -
length: 15
J: TRBJ2-1
CDR3: CASRSRDRVTNEQFF
DNA: TGTGCCAGCAGAAGCCGGGACAGGGTCACTAATGAGCAGTTCTTC

D: -
V: TRBV29-1
size: -
length: 11
J: TRBJ1-2
CDR3: CSVEIPRGLAF
DNA: TGCAGCGTTGAGATCCCCAGGGGTTTGGCCTTC

D: TRBD1
V: TRBV11-2
size: -
length: 15
J: TRBJ1-5
CDR3: CASSLGQGPNQPQHF
DNA: TGTGCCAGCAGCTTAGGACAGGGACCTAATCAGCCCCAGCATTTT

D: TRBD1
V: TRBV12-3/TRBV12-4
size: -
length: 13
J: TRBJ1-2
CDR3: CASSLSQGGGYTF
DNA: TGTGCCAGCAGTTTAAGTCAGGGGGGTGGCTACACCTTC

D: TRBD2
V: TRBV11-2
size: -
length: 15
J: TRBJ2-7
CDR3: CASSYTGTSAYEQYF
DNA: TGTGCCAGCAGCTATACCGGGACTAGCGCCTACGAGCAGTACTTC

D: TRBD1
V: TRBV3-1/TRBV3-2
size: -
length: 14
J: TRBJ2-7
CDR3: CASSPRQGNYEQYF
DNA: TGTGCCAGCAGCCCAAGACAGGGCAACTACGAGCAGTACTTC

D: -
V: TRBV7-8
size: -
length: 15
J: TRBJ2-7
CDR3: CASSLGGSSSYEQYF
DNA: TGTGCCAGCAGCTTAGGGGGCTCCAGCTCCTACGAGCAGTACTTC

D: TRBD2
V: TRBV13
size: -
length: 15
J: TRBJ2-3
CDR3: CASSRLAGSTDTQYF
DNA: TGTGCCAGCAGCAGACTAGCGGGGTCCACAGATACGCAGTATTTT

D: -
V: TRBV11-2
size: -
length: 15
J: TRBJ1-1
CDR3: CASSVTGTMNTEAFF
DNA: TGTGCCAGCAGCGTTACCGGGACAATGAACACTGAAGCTTTCTTT

D: -
V: TRBV27
size: few
length: 13
J: TRBJ2-2
CDR3: CASSLADSGELFF
DNA: TGTGCCAGCAGCTTAGCAGACTCCGGGGAGCTGTTTTTT

D: -
V: TRBV10-3
size: many
length: 12
J: TRBJ2-7
CDR3: CAIAGLGGEQYF
DNA: TGTGCCATCGCTGGCCTAGGAGGCGAGCAGTACTTC

D: -
V: TRBV7-3
size: -
length: 13
J: TRBJ1-6
CDR3: CASSLIPTGPLHF
DNA: TGTGCCAGCAGCTTAATTCCGACTGGTCCCCTCCACTTT

D: TRBD1
V: TRBV24-1
size: -
length: 16
J: TRBJ2-5
CDR3: CATRQTGRVYQETQYF
DNA: TGTGCCACCAGGCAGACAGGGCGTGTCTATCAAGAGACCCAGTACTTC

D: TRBD1
V: TRBV7-2
size: -
length: 15
J: TRBJ1-6
CDR3: CASSPRQGSGSPLHF
DNA: TGTGCCAGCAGCCCCCGACAGGGGAGCGGCTCACCCCTCCACTTT

D: TRBD2
V: TRBV30
size: -
length: 16
J: TRBJ2-7
CDR3: CAWTGLASSYTDEQYF
DNA: TGTGCCTGGACCGGACTAGCGTCCTCCTATACCGACGAGCAGTACTTC

D: -
V: TRBV15
size: -
length: 12
J: TRBJ1-1
CDR3: CATNPGNTEAFF
DNA: TGTGCCACCAATCCAGGGAACACTGAAGCTTTCTTT

D: -
V: TRBV5-4
size: -
length: 14
J: TRBJ2-5
CDR3: CASSANGPQETQYF
DNA: TGTGCCAGCAGCGCAAATGGCCCACAAGAGACCCAGTACTTC

D: -
V: TRBV19
size: -
length: 15
J: TRBJ1-5
CDR3: CASSIGWGGNQPQHF
DNA: TGTGCCAGTAGTATTGGTTGGGGGGGCAATCAGCCCCAGCATTTT

D: -
V: TRBV9
size: -
length: 15
J: TRBJ2-1
CDR3: CASSAASTGSVEQFF
DNA: TGTGCCAGCAGCGCGGCTTCCACAGGGTCGGTTGAGCAGTTCTTC

D: TRBD1
V: TRBV5-1
size: -
length: 15
J: TRBJ2-2
CDR3: CASSQKTGYTGELFF
DNA: TGCGCCAGCAGCCAAAAGACAGGGTACACCGGGGAGCTGTTTTTT

D: TRBD1
V: TRBV28
size: -
length: 13
J: TRBJ2-4
CDR3: CASSTRQGNIQYF
DNA: TGTGCCAGCAGTACTCGACAGGGGAACATTCAGTACTTC

D: -
V: TRBV27
size: -
length: 15
J: TRBJ2-1
CDR3: CASSPTGQKRYEQFF
DNA: TGTGCCAGCAGCCCCACCGGACAGAAGAGGTATGAGCAGTTCTTC

D: -
V: TRBV19
size: once
length: 15
J: TRBJ2-1
CDR3: CASSIGGPPYNEQFF
DNA: TGTGCCAGTAGTATTGGCGGGCCTCCCTACAATGAGCAGTTCTTC

D: -
V: TRBV27
size: -
length: 15
J: TRBJ2-3
CDR3: CASSLDSPSTDTQYF
DNA: TGTGCCAGCAGTTTGGACAGTCCTAGCACAGATACGCAGTATTTT

D: -
V: TRBV6-5
size: -
length: 12
J: TRBJ1-2
CDR3: CASRAIGYGYTF
DNA: TGTGCCAGCAGAGCTATCGGCTATGGCTACACCTTC

D: -
V: TRBV30
size: -
length: 15
J: TRBJ2-5
CDR3: CAWSEGSVRQETQYF
DNA: TGTGCCTGGAGTGAAGGGAGTGTGAGACAAGAGACCCAGTACTTC

D: TRBD1
V: TRBV6-1
size: -
length: 15
J: TRBJ2-5
CDR3: CASSELGQGFQTQYF
DNA: TGTGCCAGCAGTGAATTGGGACAGGGCTTTCAGACCCAGTACTTC

D: -
V: TRBV6-6
size: once
length: 14
J: TRBJ2-7
CDR3: CASSPAGSHYEQYF
DNA: TGTGCCAGCAGTCCAGCGGGTTCACACTACGAGCAGTACTTC

D: TRBD2
V: TRBV6-5
size: few
length: 16
J: TRBJ2-7
CDR3: CASSSGLAGGTYEQYF
DNA: TGTGCCAGCAGTTCGGGACTAGCGGGAGGAACCTACGAGCAGTACTTC

D: TRBD1
V: TRBV5-6
size: -
length: 16
J: TRBJ1-5
CDR3: CASSSGQGASNQPQHF
DNA: TGTGCCAGCAGCTCGGGACAGGGGGCTAGCAATCAGCCCCAGCATTTT